This T cell receptor beta chain was sequenced in a study of blood T cells in healthy people across ages. The use of a sample-barcoded 5' primer and a J-beta primer mix characterized a second PCR of roughly 6 to 11 cycles. One entry per CDR3 protein results from TCRdb running MiXCR on the 5' RACE reads. Of 800,000 or so distinct CDR3 sequences detected, 62% appear once; the ten largest clones hold around a quarter. This CDR3 has 14 residues. Trimming left V 3 bases short and J 8 bases short, with 13 bases between. CDR1 SGHTA and CDR2 FQGNSA come from the germline V gene. The J gene is TRBJ1-4, the V gene TRBV7-2; D ambiguous. The sequence was collected from a man aged 25-40 years in good health. What was sequenced was blood. DNA for the CDR3: TGTGCCAGCAGCTTTGAAATCACAATGGAAAAACTGTTTTTT. Residues: CASSFEITMEKLFF.